This T cell receptor (beta chain) was sequenced during a study of PD-1 blockade in classical Hodgkin lymphoma. Per germline, CDR1 LNHNV and CDR2 YYDKDF (reference sequence). The CDR3 loop spans 16 amino acids. V shed 3 bases, J shed 4 bases, and the junction held 9 bases outside the gene matches. Every patient relapsed after autologous stem cell transplantation, and brentuximab vedotin exposure varied. The method was immunoSEQ multiplex PCR; TCRdb's version includes in-frame clones alone and lacks a portion of them. Altogether some 15,000 clones are present, about 83% being singletons, with the ten largest covering 20% to 25%.

The sequences come from peripheral blood mononuclear cells (PBMCs), collected before the second cycle of nivolumab. This receptor was identified in a human donor with classical Hodgkin lymphoma. The chain links TRBV15 to TRBJ2-5, with TRBD2 matching 9 bases. The CDR3 loop reads CATSSRGGGAGETQYF. The CDR3 DNA follows: TGTGCCACCAGCAGCAGAGGCGGGGGGGCGGGAGAGACCCAGTACTTC.